These 20 T cell receptor beta chains were sequenced from one sample in a study of T cells expressing NK-cell markers. Reprocessing the 5' RACE reads, TCRdb reports a single entry for every CDR3 protein and omits DNA. The specimen's table records more than 400,000 distinct CDR3 sequences. Sequencing used blood T cells: a sorted CD56 or NKG2C T cell subset, CD4+ or CD8+ T cells, or bulk PBMC T cells (not recorded which). Source of these receptors: a woman aged 18-70 years in good health.

The V gene is TRBV29-1, the J gene TRBJ2-1; there is no DNA to check the TCRdb D call of TRBD2. The CDR3 spans 14 residues. From germline, CDR1 is SQVTM and CDR2 ANQGSEA. The CDR3 spells CSVQTGTSWDEQFF.

This chain connects TRBV19 to TRBJ2-7; the D gene TCRdb calls, TRBD1, cannot be checked with no DNA. Germline V lookup: CDR1 LNHDA, CDR2 SQIVND (reference sequence). The CDR3 is made up of 11 amino acids. The CDR3 here is CASSGGYEQYF.

This rearrangement joins TRBV6-1 to TRBJ2-1. From germline, CDR1 is MNHNS and CDR2 SASEGT. CDR3 length: 13 residues. The CDR3 is CASSQQLGNEQFF.

This chain links TRBV7-3 with TRBJ2-2; TCRdb proposes TRBD1, but this gene call is untestable without DNA. The CDR3 runs to 17 residues. Looked up from germline, CDR1 is SGHTA and CDR2 is FQGTGA. The CDR3 protein is CASSLSIRTGGTGELFF.

The chain couples TRBV5-6 to TRBJ2-1; TCRdb's D gene call, TRBD2, goes unchecked for lack of DNA. The CDR3 is made up of 17 amino acids. CDR1 and CDR2 (germline): SGHDT, YYEEEE. The CDR3 reads CASSLLGSGSSYNEQFF.

V is TRBV20-1 and J is TRBJ1-5; TCRdb's D gene call, TRBD1, goes unchecked for lack of DNA. Germline V gene data show CDR1 as DFQATT and CDR2 as SNEGSKA (reference sequence). The CDR3 sequence is 15 residues long. The CDR3 here is CSARDGGQANQPQHF.

V gene TRBV4-2 combines with J gene TRBJ1-6. The length of the CDR3 is 15 residues. Per the germline V gene, CDR1 is LGHNA and CDR2 is YNFKEQ. Here the CDR3 reads CASSQGGSSNSPLHF.

V is TRBV5-5 and J is TRBJ1-5. This CDR3 comprises 13 residues. Germline V gene sequence: CDR1 SGHKS, CDR2 YYEKEE (reference sequence). The CDR3 is CASSPELIGPQHF.

This chain links TRBV9 with TRBJ2-1. Germline V gene lookup returns CDR1 SGDLS and CDR2 YYNGEE. CDR3 length: 11 residues. The CDR3 is CASSETGEQFF.

The rearrangement uses TRBV11-2 and TRBJ2-3; no DNA is available, so the TRBD1 call from TCRdb remains unchecked. Germline V gene sequence: CDR1 SGHAT, CDR2 FQNNGV. This CDR3 has 14 residues. The CDR3 sequence is CASSNRVDGNTQYF. Variable domain in full (rest from reference TRBV11-2 and TRBJ2-3): EAGVAQSPRYKIIEKRQSVAFWCNPISGHATLYWYQQILGQGPKLLIQFQNNGVVDDSQLPKDRFSAERLKGVDSTLKIQPAKLEDSAVYLCASSNRVDGNTQYFGPGTRLTVL.

This chain connects TRBV20-1 to TRBJ2-3; the TCRdb call, TRBD2, lacks DNA for checking. Germline loops: CDR1 DFQATT, CDR2 SNEGSKA (reference sequence). The CDR3 covers 15 residues. The chain's CDR3 is CSARDSGGVTDTQYF.

The CDR3 is CASSLITEGNIQYF. The chain is built from TRBV5-4 and TRBJ2-4. Germline loops: CDR1 SGHNT, CDR2 YYREEE (reference sequence). The CDR3 runs 14 residues.

The genes are TRBV6-1 and TRBJ1-2. The V gene's germline CDR1 is MNHNS and CDR2 SASEGT. CDR3 length equals 13 residues. The CDR3 reads CAIQRMGEIDYTF.

The rearrangement uses TRBV9 and TRBJ2-1; as DNA is missing, the TRBD2 call by TCRdb cannot be tested. This CDR3 has 16 residues. The germline V gene encodes CDR1 SGDLS and CDR2 YYNGEE. The CDR3 loop is CASSARKAGGPYEQFF.

V gene TRBV29-1 combines with J gene TRBJ2-5; lacking DNA, the TRBD1 call made by TCRdb goes unchecked. Germline values: CDR1 SQVTM, CDR2 ANQGSEA. The CDR3 covers 11 residues. CDR3 residues: CSYPGSRAQYF.

The chain has TRBV29-1 and TRBJ1-5; no DNA is available, so the TRBD1 call from TCRdb remains unchecked. This CDR3 is 13 amino acids long. Per the germline V gene, CDR1 is SQVTM and CDR2 is ANQGSEA. The CDR3 here is CSALMGAGQPQHF.

The V call is TRBV7-2, the J call TRBJ2-7; the TCRdb call, TRBD1, lacks DNA for checking. The CDR3 is made up of 14 amino acids. CDR1 SGHTA and CDR2 FQGNSA come from the germline V gene. CDR3 residues: CASSFLGAGYEQYF.

The chain has TRBV4-2 and TRBJ2-3. Germline V CDR1 and CDR2: LGHNA, YNFKEQ. The CDR3 runs to 17 residues. The CDR3 here is CASSQDPGLAGTDTQYF.

Here the CDR3 reads CASSSTSGGAFEQFF. The V and J genes are TRBV5-1 and TRBJ2-1; TCRdb lists TRBD2, though no DNA is available to test this call. CDR1 and CDR2 (germline): SGHRS, YFSETQ. CDR3 length: 15 residues.

The chain uses TRBV9 and TRBJ2-4. The CDR3 length is 13 residues. Germline V gene data show CDR1 as SGDLS and CDR2 as YYNGEE. The CDR3: CASSPGTKNIQYF.